A single sample is the source of the 16 T cell receptor beta chains below, sequenced in a study of blood T cell repertoires in COVID-19. Using immunoSEQ multiplex PCR, the repertoire was profiled, and TCRdb retains in-frame clones only, with some absent. In the table there are around 400,000 clones, roughly 90% of which are singletons. The sequenced sample consisted of peripheral blood. These receptors were obtained from a middle-aged man with acute or convalescent COVID-19.

V and J are TRBV5-5 and TRBJ2-5; D is ambiguous. The CDR3 runs 14 residues. Trimming shortened V by 2 bases and J by 2 bases, and 10 bases separated the two germline ends. Germline loops: CDR1 SGHKS, CDR2 YYEKEE (reference sequence). The CDR3 sequence is CASSLWAGQETQYF. The CDR3, as DNA: TGTGCCAGCAGCTTATGGGCAGGACAAGAGACCCAGTACTTC.

The genes are TRBV7-2 and TRBJ1-1; D uncertain. The CDR3 has 14 amino acids. V was cut by 5 bases and J by 4 bases, with 14 bases left in between. The V gene's germline CDR1 is SGHTA and CDR2 FQGNSA. CDR3 region: CASSLRAGFTEAFF. The CDR3 nucleotides are TGTGCCAGCAGCCTACGGGCGGGGTTCACTGAAGCTTTCTTT.

This sequence joins TRBV19 and TRBJ2-5; a weak D match, TRBD2 (5 bases). The CDR3 runs to 15 residues. V shed 6 bases and J shed 4 bases, with 18 bases lying between them. Germline lookup yields CDR1 LNHDA and CDR2 SQIVND (reference sequence). In DNA, the CDR3 is TGTGCCAGTAGCCTAGGAGCCGGGGTAGGAGAGACCCAGTACTTC. This codes for CASSLGAGVGETQYF. The whole variable domain, remainder taken from reference TRBV19 and TRBJ2-5, is DGGITQSPKYLFRKEGQNVTLSCEQNLNHDAMYWYRQDPGQGLRLIYYSQIVNDFQKGDIAEGYSVSREKKESFPLTVTSAQKNPTAFYLCASSLGAGVGETQYFGPGTRLLVL.

Here the CDR3 reads CASSGTGATGELFF. The CDR3 DNA is TGTGCCAGCAGTGGCACAGGGGCCACCGGGGAGCTGTTTTTT. The chain has TRBV6-2 or TRBV6-3 and TRBJ2-2; 7 nucleotides agree with TRBD1. Trimming cost V 5 bases and J 4 bases; bases outside gene matches: 4. The CDR3 covers 14 residues. The V gene's germline CDR1 is MNHEY and CDR2 SVGEGT.

The rearrangement links TRBV3-1 (or the pseudogene TRBV3-2) to TRBJ1-1, with 7 bases identical to TRBD1. CDR3 length: 12 residues. V lost 4 bases, J lost 8 bases, and 4 bases stayed unmatched. The germline CDR1 and CDR2 sequences are LGHDT and YNNKEL (reference sequence). CDR3 protein: CASSLQGTEAFF. CDR3 nucleotides: TGTGCCAGCAGCCTACAGGGGACGGAAGCTTTCTTT.

The chain has TRBV7-2 and TRBJ2-6; no reliable D call. In germline, CDR1 is SGHTA, CDR2 FQGNSA. The CDR3 totals 15 residues. V shed 5 bases and J shed 0 bases, with 8 bases lying between them. The CDR3 loop is CASSLTVSGANVLTF. The DNA for the CDR3 is TGTGCCAGCAGCCTTACAGTCTCTGGGGCCAACGTCCTGACTTTC.

This clone showed up just once. The J gene is TRBJ1-1, the V gene TRBV6-5; D gene ambiguous. CDR3 size: 13 residues. The V gene's germline CDR1 is MNHEY and CDR2 SVGAGI. The V end lost 6 bases, the J end lost 0 bases, and 8 bases lay between the germline ends. The CDR3, as DNA: TGTGCCAGCAGGTCAGCGCTGAACACTGAAGCTTTCTTT. Protein product: CASRSALNTEAFF.

The chain has TRBV28 and TRBJ2-7; 7 bases agree with TRBD1. CDR1 MDHEN and CDR2 SYDVKM come from the germline V gene. V was pared by 8 bases and J by 2 bases, with 9 bases of the junction left unmatched. The CDR3 consists of 14 residues. The CDR3 coding sequence is TGTGCCAGCCGACAGGGCCCCGGGCCCTACGAGCAGTACTTC. The encoded protein is CASRQGPGPYEQYF. Full variable domain (rest looked up from reference TRBV28 and TRBJ2-7): DVKVTQSSRYLVKRTGEKVFLECVQDMDHENMFWYRQDPGLGLRLIYFSYDVKMKEKGDIPEGYSVSREKKERFSLILESASTNQTSMYLCASRQGPGPYEQYFGPGTRLTVT.

The chain couples TRBV28 to TRBJ2-3, with 9 bases matching TRBD2. V dropped 7 bases and J dropped 0; count of bases not matched to a gene: 20. CDR3 size: 20 residues. Germline V gives CDR1 MDHEN, CDR2 SYDVKM. The CDR3 region has the DNA TGTGCCAGCATCTCGCCCAAGCGGGAGGCCCGACAGACTAGCACAGATACGCAGTATTTT. Amino acid sequence: CASISPKREARQTSTDTQYF.

The chain links TRBV6-5 to TRBJ1-1, with TRBD1 matching over 8 bases. CDR1 is MNHEY, CDR2 SVGAGI, per germline. CDR3 length equals 14 residues. The ends lost 6 bases at V and 1 base at J; junction bases unmatched: 4. The CDR3 DNA reads as TGTGCCAGCAGCCCGGACAGGGCGAACACTGAAGCTTTCTTT. The encoded protein is CASSPDRANTEAFF.

As to this clone: The sample holds other DNA sequences that translate to the same CDR3. This chain connects TRBV30 to TRBJ1-1; a possible D gene is TRBD1 (6 bases). The germline V and J ends were trimmed by 0 bases and 2 bases, with 7 bases remaining between them. The length of the CDR3 is 13 residues. CDR1 GTSNPN and CDR2 SVGIG come from the germline V gene (reference sequence). CDR3 loop: CAWSVGGNTEAFF. CDR3 DNA: TGTGCCTGGAGTGTTGGGGGCAACACTGAAGCTTTCTTT. Looking up the rest from reference TRBV30 and TRBJ1-1 gives the full variable domain: SQTIHQWPATLVQPVGSPLSLECTVEGTSNPNLYWYRQAAGRGLQLLFYSVGIGQISSEVPQNLSASRPQDRQFILSSKKLLLSDSGFYLCAWSVGGNTEAFFGQGTRLTVV.

The chain has TRBV9 and TRBJ1-2; the D gene is possibly TRBD1 (5 bases). CDR3 length equals 15 residues. From germline, CDR1 is SGDLS and CDR2 YYNGEE. Trimming pared 4 bases from V and 7 bases from J, leaving 20 bases between. The CDR3 region is CASSSQGAGSAGYTF. In DNA, the CDR3 is TGTGCCAGCAGCTCTCAAGGGGCAGGAAGTGCTGGCTACACCTTC.

The chain combines TRBV27 with TRBJ2-7, with a weak D call TRBD2 (6 bases). Trimming left V 0 bases short and J 12 bases short, with 15 bases between. CDR1 is MNHEY and CDR2 is SMNVEV in the germline V gene (reference sequence). This CDR3 has 13 amino acids. Here the CDR3 reads CASSLSEGRLVYF. Written as DNA, the CDR3 is TGTGCCAGCAGTTTATCGGAGGGGCGGTTGGTGTACTTC.

This clone showed up just once. The chain carries TRBV7-9 and TRBJ1-1; 8 nucleotides line up with TRBD1. Germline values: CDR1 SEHNR, CDR2 FQNEAQ (reference sequence). After removal of 1 base from V and 3 bases from J, the junction contained 4 bases not matched to a gene. This CDR3 has 15 residues. The chain's CDR3 is CASSLVFRGHTEAFF. The CDR3 DNA is TGTGCCAGCAGCTTAGTTTTCAGGGGGCACACTGAAGCTTTCTTT.

V is TRBV12-3 or TRBV12-4 and J is TRBJ1-2, with D uncertain. The ends were cut back, 10 bases at V and 2 bases at J, with 14 bases in the middle. The length of the CDR3 is 13 residues. For the CDR3, the DNA is TGTGCCACCAAAACTCGGGGAAACTATGGCTACACCTTC. It translates to CATKTRGNYGYTF.

The V and J genes are TRBV28 and TRBJ1-5; 9 bases agree with TRBD1. In germline, CDR1 is MDHEN, CDR2 SYDVKM. V lost 6 bases to trimming and J lost 6 bases; unmatched junction nucleotides: 6. CDR3 size: 14 residues. The CDR3 DNA is TGTGCCAGCAGAAAGGGACAGGGAACTCAGCCCCAGCATTTT. Its protein product is CASRKGQGTQPQHF.